Listed below are T cell receptor beta chains from one sample, sequenced in a study of PD-1 blockade in mismatch repair-deficient tumors. Only in-frame clones appear in the TCRdb table, and some are missing; sequencing was by immunoSEQ multiplex PCR. The data contain tens of thousands of clones, about 84% of them singletons. The sequences come from peripheral blood, collected 12 weeks after starting pembrolizumab. Source of these receptors: an adult with mismatch repair-deficient cancer. CDR3s include the opening cysteine and the closing phenylalanine or tryptophan. The D gene is left open where the match is weak. Size tells how often a clone was seen (once, few, many) or the class of an expanded clone, and some rows leave it out.

J: TRBJ2-1; V: TRBV6-5; size: -; D: TRBD2; CDR3: CASSSYSGSPYNEQFF; DNA: TGTGCCAGCAGTTCCTATAGCGGGTCGCCCTACAATGAGCAGTTCTTC
J: TRBJ1-4; V: TRBV7-9; size: -; D: TRBD1; CDR3: CASSAGQGSNEKLFF; DNA: TGTGCCAGCAGCGCCGGACAGGGTTCTAATGAAAAACTGTTTTTT
J: TRBJ2-1; V: TRBV28; size: -; D: -; CDR3: CASSLHRYRDNEQFF; DNA: TGTGCCAGCAGTCTACACCGTTACAGGGACAATGAGCAGTTCTTC
J: TRBJ1-1; V: TRBV4-1; size: -; D: TRBD1; CDR3: CASSQDTHISDRGLGTEAFF; DNA: TGCGCCAGCAGCCAAGATACCCATATTAGCGACAGGGGGCTAGGCACTGAAGCTTTCTTT
J: TRBJ2-1; V: TRBV6-6; size: -; D: -; CDR3: CASSPGLYNEQFF; DNA: TGTGCCAGCAGTCCGGGACTTTACAATGAGCAGTTCTTC
J: TRBJ2-7; V: TRBV11-1; size: once; D: TRBD2; CDR3: CASSLGTSGSSTYEQYF; DNA: TGTGCCAGCAGCTTAGGGACTAGCGGGAGTTCTACCTACGAGCAGTACTTC
J: TRBJ2-7; V: TRBV13; size: -; D: -; CDR3: CASSRTIESGYEQYF; DNA: TGTGCCAGCAGCCGGACAATCGAATCGGGATACGAGCAGTACTTC
J: TRBJ1-4; V: TRBV28; size: -; D: -; CDR3: CGVATNEKLFF; DNA: TGTGGGGTTGCAACTAATGAAAAACTGTTTTTT
J: TRBJ2-7; V: TRBV7-2; size: -; D: -; CDR3: CASSAKQGTGEQYF; DNA: TGTGCCAGCAGCGCCAAACAGGGTACGGGGGAGCAGTACTTC
J: TRBJ1-2; V: TRBV5-6; size: -; D: TRBD1; CDR3: CASSQGQKNYGYTF; DNA: TGTGCCAGCAGCCAGGGACAGAAAAACTATGGCTACACCTTC
J: TRBJ2-1; V: TRBV4-1; size: -; D: -; CDR3: CASSQDQYSVGSPKAYNEQFF; DNA: TGCGCCAGCAGCCAAGATCAATACTCCGTCGGGTCTCCCAAAGCCTACAATGAGCAGTTCTTC
J: TRBJ2-5; V: TRBV7-6; size: -; D: -; CDR3: CASSFQETQYF; DNA: TGTGCCAGCAGCTTTCAAGAGACCCAGTACTTC
J: TRBJ2-7; V: TRBV19; size: -; D: -; CDR3: CASSTGTHLGEQYF; DNA: TGTGCCAGTAGTACCGGGACCCATTTGGGCGAGCAGTACTTC
J: TRBJ2-3; V: TRBV9; size: -; D: -; CDR3: CASSGGWMGAQDTQYF; DNA: TGTGCCAGCAGCGGGGGATGGATGGGAGCTCAAGATACGCAGTATTTT
J: TRBJ2-1; V: TRBV7-2; size: -; D: -; CDR3: CASSLDQASLLIGEQFF; DNA: TGTGCCAGCAGCTTAGATCAGGCTAGCTTATTAATAGGGGAGCAGTTCTTC
J: TRBJ2-1; V: TRBV30; size: once; D: -; CDR3: CAWSGGAIEQFF; DNA: TGTGCCTGGAGCGGTGGGGCGATTGAGCAGTTCTTC
J: TRBJ2-2; V: TRBV18; size: few; D: -; CDR3: CASSPGSTGELFF; DNA: TGTGCCAGCTCACCAGGATCTACCGGGGAGCTGTTTTTT
J: TRBJ2-1; V: TRBV7-6; size: -; D: -; CDR3: CASSLVGSVYNEQFF; DNA: TGTGCCAGCAGCTTAGTCGGGAGCGTCTACAATGAGCAGTTCTTC
J: TRBJ2-7; V: TRBV5-6; size: -; D: -; CDR3: CASSRSYEQYF; DNA: TGTGCCAGCAGCCGATCCTACGAGCAGTACTTC
J: TRBJ2-7; V: TRBV4-1; size: -; D: -; CDR3: CASSRLASDEQYF; DNA: TGCGCCAGCAGCCGGCTAGCGAGTGACGAGCAGTACTTC
J: TRBJ1-2; V: TRBV28; size: -; D: -; CDR3: CASSLYEGPLGYTF; DNA: TGTGCCAGCAGTTTATACGAGGGGCCTCTTGGCTACACCTTC
J: TRBJ2-1; V: TRBV2; size: few; D: -; CDR3: CASSDIRGSYNEQFF; DNA: TGTGCCAGCAGTGATATCAGGGGCTCCTACAATGAGCAGTTCTTC
J: TRBJ2-3; V: TRBV27; size: once; D: -; CDR3: CASSLRGAADTQYF; DNA: TGTGCCAGCAGTTTACGGGGGGCAGCAGATACGCAGTATTTT
J: TRBJ2-5; V: TRBV25-1; size: -; D: -; CDR3: CASSPNWGQETQYF; DNA: TGTGCCAGCAGCCCCAATTGGGGACAAGAGACCCAGTACTTC
J: TRBJ2-1; V: TRBV7-3; size: -; D: TRBD2; CDR3: CASRSLADSYNEQFF; DNA: TGTGCCAGCAGGTCACTAGCGGACTCCTACAATGAGCAGTTCTTC
J: TRBJ2-2; V: TRBV6-6; size: -; D: -; CDR3: CASSYSGVGELFF; DNA: TGTGCCAGCAGTTACTCTGGGGTCGGGGAGCTGTTTTTT
J: TRBJ1-4; V: TRBV7-2; size: -; D: TRBD1; CDR3: CASSPGQGRPEKLFF; DNA: TGTGCCAGCAGCCCTGGACAGGGGAGGCCTGAAAAACTGTTTTTT
J: TRBJ2-1; V: TRBV9; size: -; D: TRBD2; CDR3: CASRAGTSQNNEQFF; DNA: TGTGCCAGCAGGGCGGGGACTAGCCAAAACAATGAGCAGTTCTTC
J: TRBJ2-1; V: TRBV18; size: -; D: TRBD2; CDR3: CASSPLDSGSGDEQFF; DNA: TGTGCCAGCTCACCCCTGGATAGCGGGAGTGGAGATGAGCAGTTCTTC
J: TRBJ1-2; V: TRBV15; size: -; D: TRBD1; CDR3: CATSRENRGGYGYTF; DNA: TGTGCCACCAGCAGAGAGAACAGGGGAGGCTATGGCTACACCTTC
J: TRBJ2-7; V: TRBV6-1; size: -; D: -; CDR3: CASSERSTYEQYF; DNA: TGTGCCAGCAGTGAACGATCAACCTACGAGCAGTACTTC
J: TRBJ2-7; V: TRBV5-4; size: -; D: -; CDR3: CASSSEHLYEQYF; DNA: TGTGCCAGCAGCTCGGAACACCTCTACGAGCAGTACTTC
J: TRBJ1-3; V: TRBV5-6; size: -; D: -; CDR3: CASSRPGPLGTIYF; DNA: TGTGCCAGCAGCCGTCCCGGACCCTTGGGCACCATATATTTT
J: TRBJ2-3; V: TRBV18; size: once; D: -; CDR3: CASSPTGSRTDTQYF; DNA: TGTGCCAGCTCACCCACGGGGTCCCGCACAGATACGCAGTATTTT
J: TRBJ2-7; V: TRBV7-6; size: -; D: -; CDR3: CASSLDGINYEQYF; DNA: TGTGCCAGCAGCTTAGACGGGATCAACTACGAGCAGTACTTC
J: TRBJ2-1; V: TRBV29-1; size: -; D: -; CDR3: CSADLGWGYGEQFF; DNA: TGCAGCGCCGATCTGGGGTGGGGCTACGGTGAGCAGTTCTTC
J: TRBJ1-3; V: TRBV29-1; size: -; D: -; CDR3: CSVENDSSGNTIYF; DNA: TGCAGCGTTGAAAACGACAGCTCTGGAAACACCATATATTTT
J: TRBJ2-1; V: TRBV12-5; size: once; D: -; CDR3: CASVLGGQYNEQFF; DNA: TGTGCTAGTGTGTTAGGGGGGCAGTACAATGAGCAGTTCTTC
J: TRBJ2-1; V: TRBV10-2; size: once; D: TRBD1; CDR3: CASWTGKGEQFF; DNA: TGCGCCAGCTGGACAGGGAAGGGTGAGCAGTTCTTC
J: TRBJ1-5; V: TRBV6-6; size: -; D: -; CDR3: CASRPNSNQPQHF; DNA: TGTGCCAGCAGACCCAATAGCAATCAGCCCCAGCATTTT
J: TRBJ2-5; V: TRBV15; size: -; D: -; CDR3: CATSGRGGETQYF; DNA: TGTGCCACCTCAGGACGGGGCGGGGAGACCCAGTACTTC
J: TRBJ2-3; V: TRBV30; size: -; D: TRBD1; CDR3: CAWSPDRDGTQYF; DNA: TGTGCCTGGAGTCCCGACAGGGATGGTACGCAGTATTTT
J: TRBJ1-4; V: TRBV9; size: -; D: -; CDR3: CASSVGGAGNEKLFF; DNA: TGTGCCAGCAGCGTAGGGGGTGCGGGTAATGAAAAACTGTTTTTT
J: TRBJ1-1; V: TRBV15; size: -; D: -; CDR3: CATSRDYDGAFF; DNA: TGTGCCACCAGCAGAGATTACGACGGAGCTTTCTTT
J: TRBJ2-7; V: TRBV7-2; size: -; D: -; CDR3: CASSLSRSSSYEQYF; DNA: TGTGCCAGCAGCTTATCCCGGAGCAGCTCCTACGAGCAGTACTTC
J: TRBJ1-5; V: TRBV7-6; size: -; D: -; CDR3: CASSPVRNRDYQPQHF; DNA: TGTGCCAGCAGCCCAGTGAGAAACAGGGATTATCAGCCCCAGCATTTT
J: TRBJ1-2; V: TRBV2; size: -; D: -; CDR3: CASRRDVNYGYTF; DNA: TGTGCCAGCAGGAGGGACGTTAACTATGGCTACACCTTC
J: TRBJ2-1; V: TRBV19; size: -; D: TRBD2; CDR3: CASSIWASGSGGDEQFF; DNA: TGTGCCAGTAGTATTTGGGCTAGCGGAAGTGGGGGGGATGAGCAGTTCTTC
J: TRBJ2-6; V: TRBV6-4; size: -; D: -; CDR3: CASSLTSGANVLTF; DNA: TGTGCCAGCAGCCTGACTTCTGGGGCCAACGTCCTGACTTTC
J: TRBJ2-5; V: TRBV7-2; size: -; D: -; CDR3: CASSLEGRVETQYF; DNA: TGTGCCAGCAGCTTAGAGGGCAGGGTCGAGACCCAGTACTTC
J: TRBJ2-1; V: TRBV15; size: -; D: TRBD1; CDR3: CATSRRDRGLDEQFF; DNA: TGTGCCACCAGCCGAAGGGACAGGGGGCTCGATGAGCAGTTCTTC
J: TRBJ1-2; V: TRBV5-6; size: many; D: -; CDR3: CASSLGAGYTF; DNA: TGTGCCAGCAGCCTCGGGGCGGGCTACACCTTC
J: TRBJ1-2; V: TRBV4-3; size: -; D: -; CDR3: CASSAKGFLGGYTF; DNA: TGCGCCAGCAGCGCGAAAGGGTTCCTAGGCGGCTACACCTTC